This paragraph reports one T cell receptor (beta chain). Its target is not known. This entry is derived from a study of T cells after yellow fever vaccination. General study findings and limits: The booster response re-showed most primary clones: around 96% CD4, approximately 90% CD8.

TCRdb passed the 5' RACE reads through MiXCR, listing each CDR3 protein once. The sample comprises a few hundred thousand distinct CDR3 sequences, approximately 4% of which are singletons, and roughly 25% rests with the top ten. This TCR came from a man between 18 and 29 years old who received the YFV17D yellow fever vaccine. Here the sequenced sample was PBMCs, taken 5 days after the yellow fever booster vaccination.

CDR3: CSARWDRVSYNEQFF. The CDR3 DNA follows: TGCAGTGCTAGGTGGGACAGGGTCTCCTACAATGAGCAGTTCTTC. The V call is TRBV20-1, the J call TRBJ2-1; 9 bases are shared with TRBD1. Germline-derived CDR1 and CDR2 are DFQATT and SNEGSKA (reference sequence). This CDR3 has 15 amino acids. V gave up 3 bases and J gave up 0 bases; unmatched junction bases: 3.